This entry describes one T cell receptor (beta chain). Assay: immunoSEQ multiplex PCR; the TCRdb copy retains only in-frame clones and omits some. The sample yields about 210,000 clones, 80% seen once. The germline V and J ends were trimmed by 2 bases and 4 bases, with 11 bases remaining between them. The CDR3 has 14 residues. The germline V gene has CDR1 MNHNS and CDR2 SASEGT. This record comes from a study of blood T cell repertoires in COVID-19. At the level of the study: Researchers got acute and convalescent COVID-19 samples from the United States, Italy and Spain.

This chain joins TRBV6-1 and TRBJ1-2; tentative D call: TRBD1 (5 bases). The receptor's source is a man aged 60 to 69 with acute or convalescent COVID-19. Sequencing used peripheral blood. DNA of the CDR3: TGTGCCAGCAGTGAAATGGGGCGCGGCTATGGCTACACCTTC. Amino acids: CASSEMGRGYGYTF.